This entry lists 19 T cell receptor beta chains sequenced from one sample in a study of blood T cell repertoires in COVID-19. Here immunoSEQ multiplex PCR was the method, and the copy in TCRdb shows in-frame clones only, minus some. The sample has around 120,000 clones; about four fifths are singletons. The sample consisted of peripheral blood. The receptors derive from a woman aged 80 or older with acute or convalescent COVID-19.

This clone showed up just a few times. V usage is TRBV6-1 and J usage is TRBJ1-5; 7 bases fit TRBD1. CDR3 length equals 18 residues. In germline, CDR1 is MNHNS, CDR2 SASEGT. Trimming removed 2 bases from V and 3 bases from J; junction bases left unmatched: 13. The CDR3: CASSETRTGRILNQPQHF. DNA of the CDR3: TGTGCCAGCAGTGAAACTAGGACAGGACGAATCCTCAATCAGCCCCAGCATTTT.

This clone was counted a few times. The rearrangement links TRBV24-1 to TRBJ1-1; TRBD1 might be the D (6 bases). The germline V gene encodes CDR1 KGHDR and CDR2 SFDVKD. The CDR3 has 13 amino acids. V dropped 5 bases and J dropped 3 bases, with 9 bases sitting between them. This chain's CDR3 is CATSGTVDTEAFF. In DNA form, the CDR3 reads TGTGCCACCAGTGGGACAGTAGACACTGAAGCTTTCTTT.

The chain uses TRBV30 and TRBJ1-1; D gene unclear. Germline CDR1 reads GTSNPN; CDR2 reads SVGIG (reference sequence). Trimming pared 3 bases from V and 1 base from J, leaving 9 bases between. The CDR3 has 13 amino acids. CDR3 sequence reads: CAWRMEANTEAFF. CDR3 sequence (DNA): TGTGCCTGGAGGATGGAGGCGAACACTGAAGCTTTCTTT. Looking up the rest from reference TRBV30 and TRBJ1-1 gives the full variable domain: SQTIHQWPATLVQPVGSPLSLECTVEGTSNPNLYWYRQAAGRGLQLLFYSVGIGQISSEVPQNLSASRPQDRQFILSSKKLLLSDSGFYLCAWRMEANTEAFFGQGTRLTVV.

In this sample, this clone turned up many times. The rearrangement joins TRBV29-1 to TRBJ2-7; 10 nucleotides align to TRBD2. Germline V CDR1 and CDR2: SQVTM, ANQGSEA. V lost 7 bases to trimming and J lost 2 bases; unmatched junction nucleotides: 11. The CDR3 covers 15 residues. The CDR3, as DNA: TGCAGCGGTGGCACCATAGCGGGAGGTGCCTACGAGCAGTACTTC. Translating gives CSGGTIAGGAYEQYF.

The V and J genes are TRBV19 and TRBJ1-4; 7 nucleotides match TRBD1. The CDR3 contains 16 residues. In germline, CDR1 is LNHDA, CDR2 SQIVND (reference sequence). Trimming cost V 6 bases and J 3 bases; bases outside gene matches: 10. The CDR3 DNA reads TGTGCCAGTAGCCTTTCCCGGGGGACAGCTAATGAAAAACTGTTTTTT. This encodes CASSLSRGTANEKLFF. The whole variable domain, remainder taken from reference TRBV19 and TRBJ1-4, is DGGITQSPKYLFRKEGQNVTLSCEQNLNHDAMYWYRQDPGQGLRLIYYSQIVNDFQKGDIAEGYSVSREKKESFPLTVTSAQKNPTAFYLCASSLSRGTANEKLFFGSGTQLSVL.

CDR3 loop: CASSLDSVVTGELFF. As DNA, the CDR3 is TGCGCCAGCAGCTTGGACAGTGTGGTGACCGGGGAGCTGTTTTTT. The rearrangement links TRBV5-1 to TRBJ2-2; D not certain. In germline, CDR1 is SGHRS, CDR2 YFSETQ. The CDR3 is made up of 15 amino acids. V dropped 0 bases and J dropped 5 bases, with 11 bases sitting between them. The entire variable domain, with the rest obtained from reference TRBV5-1 and TRBJ2-2, is as follows: KAGVTQTPRYLIKTRGQQVTLSCSPISGHRSVSWYQQTPGQGLQFLFEYFSETQRNKGNFPGRFSGRQFSNSRSEMNVSTLELGDSALYLCASSLDSVVTGELFFGEGSRLTVL.

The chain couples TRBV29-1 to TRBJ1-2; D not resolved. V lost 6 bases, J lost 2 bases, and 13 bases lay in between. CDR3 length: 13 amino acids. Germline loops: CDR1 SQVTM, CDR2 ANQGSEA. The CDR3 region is CSVLRQVNYGYTF. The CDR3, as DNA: TGCAGCGTCCTACGACAAGTCAACTATGGCTACACCTTC.

In DNA, the CDR3 is TGTGCCAGCAGCTCCGCGGGGGCGAGCTCCTACAATGAGCAGTTCTTC. Translated, it gives CASSSAGASSYNEQFF. The gene calls are TRBV7-2 and TRBJ2-1, with D perhaps TRBD2 (7 bases). The germline gives CDR1 SGHTA, CDR2 FQGNSA. The CDR3 has 16 residues. Trimming pared 4 bases from V and 0 bases from J, leaving 13 bases between.

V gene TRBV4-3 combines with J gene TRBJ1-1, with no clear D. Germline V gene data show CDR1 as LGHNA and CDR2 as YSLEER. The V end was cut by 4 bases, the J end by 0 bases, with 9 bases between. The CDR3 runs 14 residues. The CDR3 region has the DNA TGCGCCAGCAGCCCCTTGGGAGTGAACACTGAAGCTTTCTTT. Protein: CASSPLGVNTEAFF.

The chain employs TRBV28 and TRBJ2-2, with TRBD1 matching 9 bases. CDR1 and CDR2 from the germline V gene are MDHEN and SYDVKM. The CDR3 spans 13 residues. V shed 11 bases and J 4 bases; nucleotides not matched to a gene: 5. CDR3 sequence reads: CAAQTGGTGELFF. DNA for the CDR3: TGTGCCGCTCAGACAGGGGGCACCGGGGAGCTGTTTTTT.

The CDR3 region is CASSPMRGGKLFF. The CDR3 DNA is TGTGCCAGCAGTCCGATGAGGGGGGGAAAACTGTTTTTT. The chain links TRBV27 to TRBJ1-4; tentative D call: TRBD1 (6 bases). V lost 5 bases and J 10 bases, leaving 14 bases between the germline ends. The CDR3 is 13 amino acids. CDR1 MNHEY and CDR2 SMNVEV come from the germline V gene (reference sequence).

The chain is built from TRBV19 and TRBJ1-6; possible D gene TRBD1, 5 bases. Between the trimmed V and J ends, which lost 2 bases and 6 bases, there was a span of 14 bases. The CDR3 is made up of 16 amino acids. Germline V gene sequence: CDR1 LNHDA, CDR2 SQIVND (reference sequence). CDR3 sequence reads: CASSITTTVSNSPLHF. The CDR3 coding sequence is TGTGCCAGTAGTATAACGACGACAGTTAGTAATTCACCCCTCCACTTT.

The CDR3 spells CASSNGQASTDTQYF. CDR3 in DNA: TGTGCCAGTAGTAACGGACAGGCCAGCACAGATACGCAGTATTTT. The rearrangement uses TRBV19 and TRBJ2-3; TRBD1 matches at 7 bases. Germline lookup yields CDR1 LNHDA and CDR2 SQIVND (reference sequence). CDR3 length: 15 amino acids. Trimming cost V 4 bases and J 0 bases; bases outside gene matches: 4.

The chain's CDR3 is CAISPSSGRQSHEQFF. The DNA for the CDR3 is TGTGCCATCAGTCCCTCTAGCGGGCGGCAGAGCCATGAGCAGTTCTTC. This chain uses TRBV10-3 with TRBJ2-1, with 8 bases matching TRBD2. The CDR3 sequence is 16 residues long. Germline trimming cut 5 bases from V and 8 bases from J; bases unmatched to any gene: 14. Germline lookup yields CDR1 ENHRY and CDR2 SYGVKD.

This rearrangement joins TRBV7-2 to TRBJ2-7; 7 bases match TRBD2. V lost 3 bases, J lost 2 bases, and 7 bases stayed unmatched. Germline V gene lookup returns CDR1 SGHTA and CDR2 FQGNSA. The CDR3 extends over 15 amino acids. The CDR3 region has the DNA TGTGCCAGCAGCTTGACCGGGACTATTACCTACGAGCAGTACTTC. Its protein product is CASSLTGTITYEQYF.

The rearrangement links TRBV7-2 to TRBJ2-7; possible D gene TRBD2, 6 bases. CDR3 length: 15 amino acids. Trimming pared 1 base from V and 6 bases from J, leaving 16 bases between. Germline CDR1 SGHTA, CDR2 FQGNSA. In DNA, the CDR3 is TGTGCCAGCAGCTTAGAGGCGGGGATCATAAGCGAGCAGTACTTC. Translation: CASSLEAGIISEQYF. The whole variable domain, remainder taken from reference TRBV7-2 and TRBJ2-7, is GAGVSQSPSNKVTEKGKDVELRCDPISGHTALYWYRQSLGQGLEFLIYFQGNSAPDKSGLPSDRFSAERTGGSVSTLTIQRTQQEDSAVYLCASSLEAGIISEQYFGPGTRLTVT.

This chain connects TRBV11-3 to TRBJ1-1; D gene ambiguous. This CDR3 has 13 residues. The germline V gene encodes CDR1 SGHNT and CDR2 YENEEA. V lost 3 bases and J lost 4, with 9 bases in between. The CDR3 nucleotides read TGTGCCAGCAGCTTCGCGAGAGGCACTGAAGCTTTCTTT. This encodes CASSFARGTEAFF.

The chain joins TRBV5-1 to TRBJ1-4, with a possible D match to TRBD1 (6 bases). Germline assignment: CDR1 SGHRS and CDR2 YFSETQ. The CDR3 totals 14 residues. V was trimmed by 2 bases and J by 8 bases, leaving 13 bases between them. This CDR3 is CASSLAQGTEKLFF. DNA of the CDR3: TGCGCCAGCAGCTTAGCACAGGGAACCGAAAAACTGTTTTTT.

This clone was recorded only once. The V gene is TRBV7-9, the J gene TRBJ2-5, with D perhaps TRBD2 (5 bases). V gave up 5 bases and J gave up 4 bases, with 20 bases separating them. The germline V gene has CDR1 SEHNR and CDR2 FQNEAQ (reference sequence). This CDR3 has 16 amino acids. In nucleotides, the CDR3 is TGTGCCAGCAGCGCTAAACAGCGGTCGGGTTTAGAGACCCAGTACTTC. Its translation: CASSAKQRSGLETQYF.